The 9 T cell receptor beta chains reported below all come from one sample, sequenced in a study of blood T cells in healthy people across ages. A second roughly 6 to 11 cycle PCR used barcoded and J-beta primers. TCRdb independently ran MiXCR on the 5' RACE reads; one entry per CDR3 protein. Of some 1.1 million distinct CDR3 sequences in the sample, approximately 38% were seen once. The sequenced sample consisted of blood. The origin of the receptors is a man aged 18 to 35 in good health.

This clonotype was seen a handful of times. The V gene is TRBV7-2, the J gene TRBJ2-3, with 7 bases fitting TRBD1. The V gene's germline CDR1 is SGHTA and CDR2 FQGNSA. J gave up 4 bases and V 5 bases, and 15 bases lay outside the gene matches. This CDR3 has 17 residues. CDR3 loop: CASSPGQADHRADTQYF. In DNA, the CDR3 is TGTGCCAGCAGCCCCGGACAGGCGGACCACAGAGCAGATACGCAGTATTTT.

This clonotype was seen only once. The junction departs from the called germline gene at one end, perhaps through a read error. The V and J genes are TRBV30 and TRBJ1-6; TRBD1 matches at 8 bases. CDR3 size: 16 residues. Germline CDR1 is GTSNPN and CDR2 is SVGIG (reference sequence). DNA for the CDR3: TGTGCCTGGAGTCAAGGGAAGACAGGGGTCAATTCACCCCCCCACTTT. Its protein product is CAWSQGKTGVNSPPHF. Full variable domain (outside the CDR3, taken from reference TRBV30 and TRBJ1-6): SQTIHQWPATLVQPVGSPLSLECTVEGTSNPNLYWYRQAAGRGLQLLFYSVGIGQISSEVPQNLSASRPQDRQFILSSKKLLLSDSGFYLCAWSQGKTGVNSPPHFGNGTRLTVT.

The chain is built from TRBV5-8 and TRBJ1-1; no reliable D call. There are 14 residues in the CDR3. Germline CDR1 and CDR2: SGHTS and YDEGEE. With 0 bases removed from V and 2 bases from J, the gap between germline ends came to 8 bases. The CDR3 bases are TGTGCCAGCAGCTTGGGGTGGAGTAACACTGAAGCTTTCTTT. The encoded protein is CASSLGWSNTEAFF.

J is TRBJ2-3 and V is TRBV5-1; D not certain. From germline, CDR1 is SGHRS and CDR2 YFSETQ. The CDR3 is made up of 15 amino acids. V lost 0 bases to trimming and J lost 6 bases, with 14 bases between them. The CDR3 nucleotides read TGCGCCAGCAGCTTGGCGGCTGGAAGTTCCGATACGCAGTATTTT. Protein product: CASSLAAGSSDTQYF.

CDR3 region: CASSEATAREKLFF. In DNA, the CDR3 is TGTGCCAGCAGTGAAGCAACGGCAAGGGAAAAACTGTTTTTT. The chain has TRBV2 and TRBJ1-4, with unresolved D. V was pared by 0 bases and J by 8 bases, with 10 bases between. The CDR3 is 14 residues long. The germline gives CDR1 SNHLY, CDR2 FYNNEI.

J is TRBJ2-3 and V is TRBV12-3 or TRBV12-4; 7 bases are shared with TRBD2. CDR3 length equals 14 residues. V shed 5 bases, J shed 4 bases, and the junction held 6 bases outside the gene matches. CDR3 sequence: CASSTLTSADTQYF. The CDR3 nucleotides read TGTGCCAGCAGTACCCTAACTAGCGCAGATACGCAGTATTTT.

This clonotype was recorded at least ten times. The CDR3 region has the DNA TGCAGCGTTGCGGGCGACAGTACTAACTATGGCTACACCTTC. This encodes CSVAGDSTNYGYTF. This chain connects TRBV29-1 to TRBJ1-2; TRBD1 is a possible D gene (5 bases). CDR3 length: 14 amino acids. V gave up 4 bases and J gave up 0 bases, with 12 bases separating them. Germline V lookup: CDR1 SQVTM, CDR2 ANQGSEA.

This clonotype occurred a few times. The J gene is TRBJ2-7, the V gene TRBV20-1, with D perhaps being TRBD1 or TRBD2 (5 bases each). In germline, CDR1 is DFQATT, CDR2 SNEGSKA (reference sequence). This CDR3 is 13 amino acids long. V was cut by 2 bases and J by 3 bases, with 11 bases left in between. CDR3 protein: CSARQGVGYEQYF. The CDR3 DNA sequence: TGCAGTGCTAGACAGGGAGTGGGCTACGAGCAGTACTTC.

The V call is TRBV27, the J call TRBJ1-4, with 7 nucleotides matching TRBD1. V was clipped by 4 bases and J by 6 bases; unmatched bases: 5. The germline CDR1 and CDR2 sequences are MNHEY and SMNVEV (reference sequence). The CDR3 contains 14 residues. CDR3 DNA sequence: TGTGCCAGCAGTTCCGACAGGGATGATGAAAAACTGTTTTTT. Translating it yields CASSSDRDDEKLFF.